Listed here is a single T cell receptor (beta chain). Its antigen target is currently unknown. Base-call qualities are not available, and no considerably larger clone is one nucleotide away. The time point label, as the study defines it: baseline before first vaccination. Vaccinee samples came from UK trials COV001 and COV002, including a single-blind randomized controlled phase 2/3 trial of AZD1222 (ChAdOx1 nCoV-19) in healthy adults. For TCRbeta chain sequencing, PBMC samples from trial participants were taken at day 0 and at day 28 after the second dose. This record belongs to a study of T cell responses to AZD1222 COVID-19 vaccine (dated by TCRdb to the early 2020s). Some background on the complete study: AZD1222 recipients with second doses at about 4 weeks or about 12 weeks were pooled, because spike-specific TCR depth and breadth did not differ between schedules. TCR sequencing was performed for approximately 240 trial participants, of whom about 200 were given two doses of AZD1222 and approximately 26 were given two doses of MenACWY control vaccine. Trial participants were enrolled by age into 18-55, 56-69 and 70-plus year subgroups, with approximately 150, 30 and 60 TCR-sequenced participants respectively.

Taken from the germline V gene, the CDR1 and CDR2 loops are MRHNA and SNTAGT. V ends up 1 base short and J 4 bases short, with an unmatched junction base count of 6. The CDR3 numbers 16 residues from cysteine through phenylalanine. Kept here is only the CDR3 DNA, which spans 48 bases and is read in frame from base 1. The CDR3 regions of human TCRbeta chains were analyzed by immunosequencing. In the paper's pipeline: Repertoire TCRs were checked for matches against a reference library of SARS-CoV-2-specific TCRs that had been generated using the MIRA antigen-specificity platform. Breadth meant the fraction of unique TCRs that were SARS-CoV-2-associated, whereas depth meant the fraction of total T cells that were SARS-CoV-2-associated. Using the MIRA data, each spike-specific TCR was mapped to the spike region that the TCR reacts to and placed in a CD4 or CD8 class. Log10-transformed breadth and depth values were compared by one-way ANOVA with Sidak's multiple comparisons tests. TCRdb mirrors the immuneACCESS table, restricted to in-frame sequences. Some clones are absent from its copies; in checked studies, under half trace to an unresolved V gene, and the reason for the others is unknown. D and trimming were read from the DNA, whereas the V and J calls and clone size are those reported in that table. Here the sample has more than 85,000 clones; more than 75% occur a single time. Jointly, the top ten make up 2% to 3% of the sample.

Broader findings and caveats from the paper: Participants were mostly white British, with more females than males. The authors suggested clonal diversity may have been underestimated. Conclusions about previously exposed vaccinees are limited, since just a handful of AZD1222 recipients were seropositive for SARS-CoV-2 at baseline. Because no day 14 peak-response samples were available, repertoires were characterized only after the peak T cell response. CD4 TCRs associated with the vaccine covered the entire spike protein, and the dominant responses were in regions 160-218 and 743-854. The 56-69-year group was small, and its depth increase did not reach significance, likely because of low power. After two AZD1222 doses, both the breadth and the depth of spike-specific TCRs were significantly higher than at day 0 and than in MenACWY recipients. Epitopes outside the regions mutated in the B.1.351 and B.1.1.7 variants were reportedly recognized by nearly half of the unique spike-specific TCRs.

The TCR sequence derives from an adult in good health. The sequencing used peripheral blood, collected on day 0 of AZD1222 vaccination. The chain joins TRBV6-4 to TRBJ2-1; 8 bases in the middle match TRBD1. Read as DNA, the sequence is TGTGCCAGCAGTGACTGGGGGGACAGGCCATACAATGAGCAGTTCTTC. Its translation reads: CASSDWGDRPYNEQFF.